The sequence of this T cell receptor beta chain was determined in a study of blood T cell repertoires in COVID-19. Study background: COVID-19 samples collected from the United States, Italy and Spain covered acute and convalescent phases. Nucleic acid was either cDNA or gDNA, and it came from T cells, B-cell-depleted T cells, or PBMCs.

Methods used by the authors: Scientists estimated how many nucleated cells there were by amplifying reference gene primers. Sequencing was performed with immunoSEQ multiplex PCR; in TCRdb, only in-frame clones are kept and a portion is missing. That table gives V, J and clone size, and the DNA gave D and trimming. The sample records some 170,000 clones, 80% to 95% being singletons. During active infection, Seattle patients enrolled and were then monitored through disease. Trimming at V came to 3 bases and at J to 3 bases, leaving 4 bases not matched to a gene. Per the germline V gene, CDR1 is SGHRS and CDR2 is YFSETQ. The CDR3 is made up of 15 amino acids.

The chain employs TRBV5-1 and TRBJ1-5; TRBD1 matches at 9 bases. This clonotype was obtained from an older woman with COVID-19, enrolled during active disease. Material for sequencing was peripheral blood. The CDR3 region is CASSSGQGYNQPQHF. CDR3 sequence (DNA): TGCGCCAGCAGCTCGGGACAGGGCTACAATCAGCCCCAGCATTTT.